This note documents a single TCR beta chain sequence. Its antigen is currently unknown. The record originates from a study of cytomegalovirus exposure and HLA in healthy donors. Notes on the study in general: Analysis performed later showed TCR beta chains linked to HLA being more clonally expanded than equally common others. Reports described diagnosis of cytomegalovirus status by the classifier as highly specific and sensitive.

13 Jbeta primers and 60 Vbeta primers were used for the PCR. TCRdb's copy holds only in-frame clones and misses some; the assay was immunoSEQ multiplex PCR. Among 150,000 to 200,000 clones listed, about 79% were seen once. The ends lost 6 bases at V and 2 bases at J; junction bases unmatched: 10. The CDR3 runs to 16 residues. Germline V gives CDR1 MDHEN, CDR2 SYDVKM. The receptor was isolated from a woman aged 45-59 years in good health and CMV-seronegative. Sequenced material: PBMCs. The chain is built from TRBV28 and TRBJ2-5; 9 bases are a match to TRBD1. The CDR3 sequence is CASSYLDRGGQETQYF. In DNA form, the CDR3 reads TGTGCCAGCAGCTATCTGGACAGGGGCGGGCAAGAGACCCAGTACTTC.